This TCR beta chain is drawn from a study of cytomegalovirus exposure and HLA in healthy donors. Study-wide background: When 398 donors were genotyped, roughly four fifths of them were found to fall in the Caucasian-associated ancestry cluster. Study-wide findings and caveats: Solely CMV serostatus was available to characterize immune exposure. A previous analysis found most TCR beta V segments productive roughly 90% or roughly 30% of the time.

The PCR was carried out with 60 Vbeta primers and 13 Jbeta primers. Only in-frame clones appear in the TCRdb table, and some are missing; sequencing was by immunoSEQ multiplex PCR. This sample has about 150,000 clones, with around four fifths found just once. Details on this clone: What it binds is not known.

What was sequenced was PBMCs. This sequence originates from a girl aged 5 to 17 in good health and CMV-seropositive.

CDR3 residues: CASSSTGTVASYEQYF. CDR3 nucleotide sequence: TGTGCCAGCAGTTCCACTGGGACAGTAGCGTCCTACGAGCAGTACTTC. The J gene is TRBJ2-7, the V gene TRBV6-6; 7 nucleotides line up with TRBD1. Germline CDR1 is MNHNY and CDR2 is SVGAGI (reference sequence). This CDR3 has 16 residues. Trimming cost V 4 bases and J 1 base; bases outside gene matches: 10.